The clone carrying this TCR beta chain was found a few times. The antigen remains undetermined. The data were obtained in a study of response to subunit inactivated influenza vaccine. Points from the study as a whole: The authors proposed limited new T cell recruitment per seasonal influenza vaccination.

TCRdb re-analysed the RT-PCR reads in MiXCR, keeping a single row per CDR3 protein. Altogether more than 700,000 distinct CDR3 sequences are present, around 21% being singletons, with the ten largest covering roughly a tenth. V lost 1 base, J lost 1 base, and 5 bases lay in between. CDR1 and CDR2 from the germline V gene are MNHEY and SVGEGT. The CDR3 covers 14 residues. This sequence was found in a man aged 50-60 years who received an inactivated influenza vaccine. The chain couples TRBV6-2 or TRBV6-3 to TRBJ1-5; D call uncertain. This sample comprised PBMCs from blood, obtained around 5 days after vaccination. This CDR3 is CASSYLTSNQPQHF. As DNA, the CDR3 is TGTGCCAGCAGTTACTTAACAAGCAATCAGCCCCAGCATTTT.